The 30 T cell receptor beta chains below were found in one sample sequenced in a study of T cells in Graves' hyperthyroidism and ophthalmopathy. RNA transcripts served as the template for amplifying TCR beta CDR3 regions. The HTBI primer set was used in a first-round RT-PCR of the TCR CDR3. TCRdb reprocessed the multiplex PCR reads via MiXCR and lists one record per CDR3 protein. The profile shows over 650,000 distinct CDR3 sequences, about 45% of them singletons. Sequencing input: peripheral blood or thyroid tissue (not recorded which). The receptor source for this set is an adult man with Graves' disease, either hyperthyroidism or ophthalmopathy (not recorded which).

This clonotype was counted between two and nine times. The V and J genes are TRBV29-1 and TRBJ1-1, with D possibly being TRBD1 (6 bases). Germline V gene lookup returns CDR1 SQVTM and CDR2 ANQGSEA. V lost 4 bases and J lost 0, with 15 bases in between. The CDR3 is 15 residues long. The DNA of the CDR3 is TGCAGCGTTGTTCGGAAGGACAGAGTGAACACTGAAGCTTTCTTT. This gives the protein CSVVRKDRVNTEAFF.

This clonotype was detected a few times. The chain combines TRBV5-1 with TRBJ2-5; 7 bases are a match to TRBD1. Germline loops: CDR1 SGHRS, CDR2 YFSETQ. V shed 5 bases and J 2 bases; nucleotides not matched to a gene: 6. CDR3 length equals 14 residues. CDR3 DNA sequence: TGCGCCAGCAGGGGGACAGAACCGCAAGAGACCCAGTACTTC. Amino acid sequence: CASRGTEPQETQYF.

V gene TRBV7-2 combines with J gene TRBJ1-2, with 7 positions matching TRBD1. With 2 bases clipped from V and 4 bases from J, the junction kept 4 bases outside the gene matches. Germline assignment: CDR1 SGHTA and CDR2 FQGNSA. This CDR3 comprises 14 residues. The CDR3 spells CASSLPGQSYGYTF. For the CDR3, the DNA is TGTGCCAGCAGCTTACCGGGACAGAGCTATGGCTACACCTTC.

Ten or more counts support this clonotype. This rearrangement joins TRBV7-9 to TRBJ2-5; D gene uncertain. The CDR3 is 13 amino acids. The V end lost 5 bases, the J end lost 2 bases, and 9 bases lay between the germline ends. CDR1 and CDR2 (germline): SEHNR, FQNEAQ (reference sequence). The CDR3 sequence is CASSLPLQETQYF. For the CDR3, the DNA is TGTGCCAGCAGCCTCCCTCTTCAAGAGACCCAGTACTTC.

This chain uses TRBV2 with TRBJ2-7, with 11 bases that match TRBD2. Per germline, CDR1 SNHLY and CDR2 FYNNEI. V was pared by 5 bases and J by 3 bases, with 15 bases of the junction left unmatched. This CDR3 region has 18 residues. CDR3 region: CASSLGLGTSGRLYEQYF. In nucleotides, the CDR3 is TGTGCCAGCAGTTTAGGTTTGGGGACTAGCGGACGGCTCTACGAGCAGTACTTC.

For this clonotype: This may be a read error: a much more frequent sequence differs by one nucleotide. The chain uses TRBV7-9 and TRBJ2-7; D possibly corresponds to TRBD1 (6 bases). TRBJ2-5 matches the DNA end more closely, so the J call is doubtful. Germline lookup yields CDR1 SEHNR and CDR2 FQNEAQ (reference sequence). The CDR3 runs to 12 residues. CDR3 nucleotide sequence: TGTGCCGGCAGGGGTTCTCCAGAGACCCAGTACTTC. The encoded protein is CAGRGSPETQYF.

This clonotype was detected a few times. The genes are TRBV5-1 and TRBJ1-2, with 7 bases matching TRBD1. Germline loops: CDR1 SGHRS, CDR2 YFSETQ. The CDR3 totals 14 residues. Losses at the gene ends were 4 bases for V and 7 bases for J; bases not matched to a gene: 10. Written as DNA, the CDR3 is TGCGCCAGCAGCAAGACTATTTACAGGGGTGGCTACACCTTC. It yields the protein CASSKTIYRGGYTF.

This clonotype showed up just a few times. CDR3 nucleotide sequence: TGTGCCAGCGACGCCGGCTACACCTTC. This gives the protein CASDAGYTF. The V and J genes are TRBV7-9 and TRBJ1-2; D call uncertain. In germline, CDR1 is SEHNR, CDR2 FQNEAQ (reference sequence). V gave up 8 bases and J gave up 8 bases, with 6 bases separating them. The CDR3 has 9 residues.

The genes are TRBV7-9 and TRBJ2-7, with a possible D match to TRBD1 (5 bases). The CDR3 extends over 15 amino acids. CDR1 and CDR2 (germline): SEHNR, FQNEAQ (reference sequence). The ends were cut back, 6 bases at V and 5 bases at J, with 20 bases in the middle. The CDR3 is CASSPGRTSGDEQYF. The CDR3 DNA follows: TGTGCCAGCAGTCCCGGAAGGACATCTGGCGACGAGCAGTACTTC.

The chain is built from TRBV5-1 and TRBJ1-4; D is possibly TRBD1 (5 bases). The CDR3 is 14 residues long. Germline assignment: CDR1 SGHRS and CDR2 YFSETQ. Trimming shortened V by 4 bases and J by 5 bases, and 12 bases separated the two germline ends. CDR3 sequence (DNA): TGCGCCAGCAGCGGCGGGACGGGGAATGAAAAACTGTTTTTT. Translated: CASSGGTGNEKLFF.

The sample holds a few counts of this clonotype. V gene TRBV13 combines with J gene TRBJ1-1, with no clear D. The germline V and J ends were trimmed by 3 bases and 3 bases, with 11 bases remaining between them. The CDR3 is made up of 14 amino acids. Germline CDR1 is PRHDT and CDR2 is FYEKMQ (reference sequence). CDR3: CASSFLGNHTEAFF. The CDR3 nucleotides are TGTGCCAGCAGCTTTCTCGGGAATCACACTGAAGCTTTCTTT.

There are a few counts of this clonotype. The rearrangement joins TRBV12-3 or TRBV12-4 to TRBJ1-5; weak D call: TRBD1 (6 bases). The CDR3 sequence is 15 residues long. Between the trimmed V and J ends, which lost 3 bases and 2 bases, there was a span of 11 bases. The CDR3 reads CASSFSRGGNQPQHF. DNA for the CDR3: TGTGCCAGCAGTTTCAGTAGGGGGGGCAATCAGCCCCAGCATTTT.

V and J are TRBV19 and TRBJ1-5, with D maybe TRBD1 (5 bases). The CDR3 is 13 residues long. In germline, CDR1 is LNHDA, CDR2 SQIVND (reference sequence). Trimming took off 3 bases at V and 4 bases at J, with 7 bases between the two ends. CDR3: CASSIWGNQPQHF. CDR3 DNA: TGTGCCAGTAGTATTTGGGGGAATCAGCCCCAGCATTTT.

This clonotype has a count of ten or more. This chain links TRBV7-2 with TRBJ1-5; 8 bases line up with TRBD1. This CDR3 is 15 amino acids long. In germline, CDR1 is SGHTA, CDR2 FQGNSA. The trim removed 5 bases at V and 4 bases at J, leaving 7 bases unmatched. CDR3 loop: CASSVGTGPNQPQHF. For the CDR3, the DNA is TGTGCCAGCAGCGTAGGGACAGGCCCTAATCAGCCCCAGCATTTT.

The rearrangement links TRBV10-3 to TRBJ2-5; 7 positions match TRBD1. CDR1 ENHRY and CDR2 SYGVKD come from the germline V gene. The V and J ends lost 4 bases and 4 bases, in that order; junction bases with no gene match: 0. The CDR3 sequence is 12 residues long. The DNA for the CDR3 is TGTGCCATCAGTGGACAGGGAGAGACCCAGTACTTC. Translated, it gives CAISGQGETQYF.

The rearrangement links TRBV6-1 to TRBJ1-5; no clear D. Per germline, CDR1 MNHNS and CDR2 SASEGT. V was clipped by 2 bases and J by 5 bases, with 7 bases between them. The CDR3 extends over 13 amino acids. The CDR3 DNA sequence: TGTGCCAGCAGTGAATGGGTGGATCAGCCCCAGCATTTT. It codes for CASSEWVDQPQHF.

The CDR3 DNA follows: TGTGCCAGCAGCGGACAGGGGGCTAGTTCACCCCTCCACTTT. This encodes CASSGQGASSPLHF. This sequence joins TRBV10-3 and TRBJ1-6; 11 positions agree with TRBD1. V lost 10 bases and J lost 9; bases outside the gene matches: 8. The CDR3 length is 14 residues. CDR1 and CDR2 from the germline V gene are ENHRY and SYGVKD.

This clonotype has a handful of counts. CDR3 DNA sequence: TGTGCCAGCAGTACAGGGTTCCAAGAGACCCAGTACTTC. It yields the protein CASSTGFQETQYF. J is TRBJ2-5 and V is TRBV6-6, with a possible D match to TRBD1 (6 bases). This CDR3 contains 13 residues. V was pared by 5 bases and J by 1 base, with 8 bases between. The germline CDR1 and CDR2 sequences are MNHNY and SVGAGI (reference sequence).

The chain joins TRBV28 to TRBJ1-2; D remains unclear. Germline lookup yields CDR1 MDHEN and CDR2 SYDVKM. The CDR3 runs to 13 residues. V gave up 3 bases and J gave up 4 bases, with 9 bases separating them. CDR3 amino acids: CASSFGRTYGYTF. The CDR3 nucleotides read TGTGCCAGCAGTTTCGGACGGACCTATGGCTACACCTTC.

Remarks on this clonotype: This may be a read error: a much more frequent sequence differs by one nucleotide. V is TRBV15 and J is TRBJ1-5; a weak D match, TRBD1 (5 bases). The CDR3 runs 18 residues. The germline V gene encodes CDR1 LNHNV and CDR2 YYDKDF (reference sequence). This chain's CDR3 is CATSRDRVFRDPNRPQHF. DNA for the CDR3: TGTGCCACCAGCAGAGATAGGGTGTTTCGGGACCCCAATCGGCCCCAGCATTTT. The whole variable domain, filled in from reference TRBV15 and TRBJ1-5, reads DAMVIQNPRYQVTQFGKPVTLSCSQTLNHNVMYWYQQKSSQAPKLLFHYYDKDFNNEADTPDNFQSRRPNTSFCFLDIRSPGLGDTAMYLCATSRDRVFRDPNRPQHFGDGTRLSIL.

V and J are TRBV7-6 and TRBJ2-5; TRBD1 matches at 9 bases. This CDR3 spans 16 amino acids. J lost 1 base, V lost 5 bases, and 8 bases had no gene match. CDR1 and CDR2 from the germline V gene are SGHVS and FNYEAQ. The CDR3 DNA reads as TGTGCCAGCAGCCCGACCCCGGACAGGGGCCAAGAGACCCAGTACTTC. Amino acids: CASSPTPDRGQETQYF.

The rearrangement joins TRBV7-2 to TRBJ1-3; possible D gene TRBD1, 5 bases. The CDR3 runs 14 residues. Germline V CDR1 and CDR2: SGHTA, FQGNSA. Trimming shortened V by 2 bases and J by 8 bases, and 13 bases separated the two germline ends. CDR3 in DNA: TGTGCCAGCAGCTTACGACAGCTTCAGGACACCATATATTTT. Encoded protein: CASSLRQLQDTIYF.

In this sample, this clonotype turned up many times. The chain employs TRBV7-8 and TRBJ1-1, with 9 bases lining up with TRBD1. Trimming at V came to 4 bases and at J to 1 base, leaving 4 bases not matched to a gene. This CDR3 region has 15 residues. CDR1 and CDR2 (germline): SGHVS, FQNEAQ. As DNA, the CDR3 is TGTGCCAGCAGCTCGCGACAGGGGGAGAACACTGAAGCTTTCTTT. It codes for CASSSRQGENTEAFF.

This clonotype was observed a handful of times. Germline is not matched at one junction end, which may reflect a read error. This chain connects TRBV10-3 to TRBJ1-5; D gene uncertain. The CDR3 totals 13 residues. CDR1 is ENHRY and CDR2 is SYGVKD in the germline V gene. The CDR3 region has the DNA TGTGCCAGCAGTTACTCTTTCGACCAGCCCCAGCATTTT. Translated: CASSYSFDQPQHF.

This clonotype occurred many times. The chain combines TRBV5-1 with TRBJ1-2; D remains ambiguous. V was trimmed by 2 bases and J by 1 base, leaving 9 bases between them. This CDR3 spans 14 amino acids. Per the germline V gene, CDR1 is SGHRS and CDR2 is YFSETQ. The CDR3 DNA sequence: TGCGCCAGCAGCTTTCGCAGTGATAACTATGGCTACACCTTC. Its translation is CASSFRSDNYGYTF.

The table lists this clonotype with many counts. This chain links TRBV5-1 with TRBJ1-5, with D possibly matching TRBD1 (5 bases). The V and J ends lost 4 bases and 7 bases respectively, with 12 bases between them. The CDR3 totals 13 residues. Germline values: CDR1 SGHRS, CDR2 YFSETQ. The DNA of the CDR3 is TGCGCCAGCAGCCGGACATACGGGCAGCCCCAGCATTTT. As protein: CASSRTYGQPQHF.

The V call is TRBV20-1, the J call TRBJ2-7, with TRBD1 matching over 11 bases. Germline CDR1 DFQATT, CDR2 SNEGSKA (reference sequence). The CDR3 runs to 15 residues. Unmatched junction bases numbered 4, after V lost 3 bases and J lost 0 bases. CDR3 sequence reads: CSARIGTGGSYEQYF. CDR3 nucleotide sequence: TGCAGTGCTAGGATCGGGACAGGGGGCTCCTACGAGCAGTACTTC.

The chain employs TRBV25-1 and TRBJ1-2, with D uncertain. Germline V gene sequence: CDR1 MGHDK, CDR2 SYGVNS. The CDR3 has 11 residues. Trimming pared 8 bases from V and 5 bases from J, leaving 9 bases between. CDR3 nucleotide sequence: TGTGCCAGCGGCGCAGATTATGGCTACACCTTC. It is translated as CASGADYGYTF.

This clonotype occurred many times. The CDR3 loop is CASAGGADEKLFF. The CDR3 DNA sequence: TGTGCCAGCGCAGGGGGCGCCGATGAAAAACTGTTTTTT. V and J are TRBV2 and TRBJ1-4; 8 nucleotides match TRBD1. Per germline, CDR1 SNHLY and CDR2 FYNNEI. The CDR3 consists of 13 residues. The trim removed 8 bases at V and 6 bases at J, leaving 5 bases unmatched.

Notes on this clonotype: A much bigger clone sits one base away, suggesting this may be a read error. This chain links TRBV9 with TRBJ1-3, with D perhaps matching TRBD1 (5 bases). This CDR3 has 17 residues. The germline CDR1 and CDR2 sequences are SGDLS and YYNGEE. Deletions cut 2 bases from V and 0 bases from J, with 15 bases between. CDR3 sequence (DNA): TGTGCCAGCAGCGTTACAGCGGGACGGTCCTCTGGAAACACCATATATTTT. Translation: CASSVTAGRSSGNTIYF.